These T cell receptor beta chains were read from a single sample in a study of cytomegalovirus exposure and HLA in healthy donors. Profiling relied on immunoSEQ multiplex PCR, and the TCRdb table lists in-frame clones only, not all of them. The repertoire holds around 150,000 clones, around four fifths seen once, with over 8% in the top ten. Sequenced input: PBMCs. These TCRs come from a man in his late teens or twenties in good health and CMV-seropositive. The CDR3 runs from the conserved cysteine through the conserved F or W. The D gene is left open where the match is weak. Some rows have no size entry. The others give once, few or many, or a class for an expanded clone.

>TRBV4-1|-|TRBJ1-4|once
CASSQENRVLFF
TGCGCCAGCAGCCAAGAGAACAGGGTTCTGTTTTTT
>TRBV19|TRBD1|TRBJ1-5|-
CASTGQGHQPQHF
TGTGCCAGTACCGGACAGGGCCATCAGCCCCAGCATTTT
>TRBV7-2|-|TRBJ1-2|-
CASSLESHPSRGYTF
TGTGCCAGCAGCTTAGAAAGTCACCCGTCGCGTGGCTACACCTTC
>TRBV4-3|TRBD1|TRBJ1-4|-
CASSQEVQGEKLFF
TGCGCCAGCAGCCAAGAGGTACAGGGGGAAAAACTGTTTTTT
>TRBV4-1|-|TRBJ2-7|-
CASSHNRDKSYEQYF
TGCGCCAGCAGCCACAACCGGGACAAGTCCTACGAGCAGTACTTC
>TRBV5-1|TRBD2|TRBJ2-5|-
CASSPESGSAETQYF
TGCGCCAGCAGCCCCGAGAGCGGGAGTGCCGAGACCCAGTACTTC
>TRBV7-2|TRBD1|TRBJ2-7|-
CASSSAGTGQYYEQYF
TGTGCCAGCAGCTCCGCCGGGACAGGGCAATACTACGAGCAGTACTTC
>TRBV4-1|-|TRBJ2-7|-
CASSPSSSYEQYF
TGCGCCAGCAGCCCTTCCAGCTCCTACGAGCAGTACTTC
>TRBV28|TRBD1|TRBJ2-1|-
CASSLPGTGVRRDYNEQFF
TGTGCCAGCAGTTTACCCGGGACAGGGGTTCGTCGGGACTACAATGAGCAGTTCTTC
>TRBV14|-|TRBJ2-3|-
CASSQDWGPLSTDTQYF
TGTGCCAGCAGCCAAGATTGGGGCCCGCTTAGCACAGATACGCAGTATTTT
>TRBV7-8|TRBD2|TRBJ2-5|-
CASSSRFPLAGGRETQYF
TGTGCCAGCAGCTCCCGCTTCCCGCTAGCGGGAGGGAGAGAGACCCAGTACTTC
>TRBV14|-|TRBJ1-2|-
CASSIGIPGYGYTF
TGTGCCAGCAGCATTGGGATCCCAGGGTATGGCTACACCTTC
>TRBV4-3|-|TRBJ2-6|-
CASSQERGTSSGANVLTF
TGCGCCAGCAGCCAAGAAAGGGGCACGAGCTCTGGGGCCAACGTCCTGACTTTC
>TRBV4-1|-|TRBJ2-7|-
CASSQDLTYEQYF
TGCGCCAGCAGCCAAGATCTAACCTACGAGCAGTACTTC
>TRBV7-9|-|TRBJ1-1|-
CASSFRSTEAFF
TGTGCCAGCAGCTTTCGGAGCACTGAAGCTTTCTTT